This T cell receptor beta chain originates from a study of identical twins. From germline, CDR1 is ENHRY and CDR2 SYGVKD. V was clipped by 4 bases and J by 4 bases, with 10 bases between them. This CDR3 contains 14 residues. Unique molecular identifiers were in the cDNA, with template-switch universal primer binding. TCRdb re-analysed the 5' RACE reads in MiXCR, keeping a single row per CDR3 protein. The sample has around 490,000 distinct CDR3 sequences, around 22% seen once. These data were also filed under a second study, of yellow fever vaccine responses in identical twins.

The chain combines TRBV10-3 with TRBJ2-2; either TRBD1 or TRBD2 may supply D (5 bases each). The sequenced material came from CD4+ T cells sorted from blood. This TCR derives from a woman between 18 and 29 years old in good health. The CDR3 bases are TGTGCCATCAGTGGGGGACCTTTCACCGGGGAGCTGTTTTTT. Translated, it gives CAISGGPFTGELFF.